This T cell receptor beta chain was sequenced in a study of CD8+ T cells in alopecia areata. Overall study context: Roughly 7-11-week-old female C3H/HeJ mice were grafted with skin from spontaneously alopecic approximately 6-12-month-old C3H/HeJ graft donors. General study points: Scalp sequencing captures resident alphabeta T cells of normal skin too. For lesional scalp, especially alopecia totalis/universalis, clonality was higher than in normal scalp.

In this sample, this clone turned up a few times. The antigen is not known. Genes and germline are mouse. The observed sequence ends 4 residues before the CDR3 terminus, with the missing tail filled in from the germline J gene. Extracted from the samples, RNA was reverse transcribed into cDNA to serve as the sequencing template. Repertoires were generated with immunoSEQ multiplex PCR, while TCRdb's copy carries only in-frame clones and drops some. The sample contains over 250,000 clones, none of them singletons. Germline CDR1 is SGHDT and CDR2 is FRDEAV. CDR3 size: 13 residues. It was with CD4, CD8alpha, NKG2D, NKG2ACE and other markers that pooled cutaneous lymph node cells were sorted.

The TCR was taken from a C3H/HeJ mouse with alopecia areata. MHC haplotype of the mouse line: H2-k. This chain joins TRBV14 and TRBJ2-2, with 8 bases fitting TRBD1. Sequencing was carried out using CD4+ T cells sorted from a lymph node. CDR3 in amino acids: CASSPDRGGQLYF. Incomplete CDR3 DNA: TGTGCCAGCAGTCCAGACAGGGGAGGG.